Detailed here is one TCR beta chain. The data originate from a study of Ad26.COV2.S vaccination and SARS-CoV-2 variants. This table comes from immunoSEQ multiplex PCR, and its TCRdb copy is limited to in-frame clones, with some not included. The sample includes around 350,000 clones, about 91% of them seen just once. V dropped 4 bases and J dropped 4 bases, with 15 bases sitting between them. CDR3 length equals 15 residues. From germline, CDR1 is SGDLS and CDR2 YYNGEE. This specimen consisted of peripheral blood, obtained after recovery from COVID-19. This chain links TRBV9 with TRBJ2-4; D is uncertain. The sequence was collected from a human donor who had recovered from COVID-19. Written as DNA, the CDR3 is TGTGCCAGCAGCCCGCCCCGGGCCGGGAAAAACATTCAGTACTTC. Protein: CASSPPRAGKNIQYF.